Each of the 21 T cell receptor beta chains below was sequenced from the same sample in a study of CD8 T cells in Susac syndrome. It was with random hexamers that roughly 0.45 to 1 ug RNA was reverse transcribed. TCRdb reprocessed the immunoSEQ multiplex PCR reads with MiXCR, giving one entry per CDR3 protein. The top ten clones hold approximately 0.099% of a sample with 180,000 or so distinct CDR3 sequences, roughly 94% of them seen once. The sequenced sample consisted of CD4+ T cells from PBMCs. These receptors were obtained from a human donor with Susac syndrome.

The chain combines TRBV6-1 with TRBJ2-1, with 11 positions matching TRBD2. The CDR3 contains 17 residues. CDR1 and CDR2 (germline): MNHNS, SASEGT. The trim removed 5 bases at V and 0 bases at J, leaving 6 bases unmatched. CDR3 region: CASSPTSGVVSYNEQFF. In DNA form, the CDR3 reads TGTGCCAGCAGTCCGACTAGCGGGGTGGTCTCCTACAATGAGCAGTTCTTC.

The chain couples TRBV19 to TRBJ2-7, with no clear D. The CDR3 is made up of 13 amino acids. Germline CDR1 is LNHDA and CDR2 is SQIVND (reference sequence). V lost 6 bases and J lost 7, with 16 bases in between. CDR3 sequence: CASRRSGSGEQYF. As DNA, the CDR3 is TGTGCCAGTAGGCGTAGTGGGTCTGGGGAGCAGTACTTC. Full variable domain (outside the CDR3, taken from reference TRBV19 and TRBJ2-7): DGGITQSPKYLFRKEGQNVTLSCEQNLNHDAMYWYRQDPGQGLRLIYYSQIVNDFQKGDIAEGYSVSREKKESFPLTVTSAQKNPTAFYLCASRRSGSGEQYFGPGTRLTVT.

The J gene is TRBJ2-7, the V gene TRBV18, with 8 bases lining up with TRBD1. Unmatched junction bases numbered 7, after V lost 5 bases and J lost 1 base. Germline lookup yields CDR1 KGHSH and CDR2 LQKENI. The CDR3 is 15 residues long. The CDR3 DNA is TGTGCCAGCTCAGTGGACAGGGTTCCTTCCTACGAGCAGTACTTC. It encodes CASSVDRVPSYEQYF.

This chain uses TRBV12-3 or TRBV12-4 with TRBJ2-7; TRBD2 matches at 12 bases. CDR3 length: 14 residues. V lost 6 bases and J lost 6; bases outside the gene matches: 6. Here the CDR3 reads CASRLGTSGPEQYF. Written as DNA, the CDR3 is TGTGCCAGCAGACTCGGGACTAGCGGGCCCGAGCAGTACTTC.

The gene calls are TRBV11-2 and TRBJ2-1; D gene unclear. The germline CDR1 and CDR2 sequences are SGHAT and FQNNGV. The length of the CDR3 is 11 residues. Trimming pared 7 bases from V and 9 bases from J, leaving 10 bases between. CDR3 region: CASTLLSEQFF. The CDR3 DNA sequence: TGTGCCAGCACCCTCCTAAGTGAGCAGTTCTTC.

V usage is TRBV28 and J usage is TRBJ2-5, with 7 positions matching TRBD2. This CDR3 region has 13 residues. V shed 6 bases, J shed 3 bases, and the junction held 4 bases outside the gene matches. Germline V lookup: CDR1 MDHEN, CDR2 SYDVKM. CDR3: CASRYSGKETQYF. DNA of the CDR3: TGTGCCAGCAGGTACAGCGGGAAAGAGACCCAGTACTTC.

The chain uses TRBV19 and TRBJ2-3; 11 bases are shared with TRBD2. V shed 5 bases, J shed 6 bases, and the junction held 7 bases outside the gene matches. The CDR3 loop spans 15 amino acids. CDR1 and CDR2 from the germline V gene are LNHDA and SQIVND (reference sequence). Here the CDR3 DNA reads TGTGCCAGTAGTGCGACTAGCGGGGACGTGGATACGCAGTATTTT. Translating gives CASSATSGDVDTQYF.

The chain combines TRBV7-2 with TRBJ1-1, with D tentatively TRBD1 (5 bases). Trimming cost V 1 base and J 0 bases, with 12 bases left between them. Germline V gives CDR1 SGHTA, CDR2 FQGNSA. The CDR3 extends over 16 amino acids. The CDR3 bases are TGTGCCAGCAGCTTAGATGGGGCAGCTATGAACACTGAAGCTTTCTTT. Protein: CASSLDGAAMNTEAFF.

The gene calls are TRBV15 and TRBJ1-2, with D unclear. Germline V gives CDR1 LNHNV, CDR2 YYDKDF (reference sequence). The V end lost 0 bases, the J end lost 0 bases, and 8 bases lay between the germline ends. The CDR3 length is 15 residues. The CDR3 nucleotides read TGTGCCACCAGCAGAGATGACACTTCTAACTATGGCTACACCTTC. Residues: CATSRDDTSNYGYTF.

V is TRBV29-1 and J is TRBJ2-1, with TRBD2 matching over 7 bases. CDR1 and CDR2 from the germline V gene are SQVTM and ANQGSEA. CDR3 length equals 13 residues. J lost 10 bases, V lost 6 bases, and 12 bases had no gene match. The CDR3 here is CSVVKGGSGEQFF. Here the CDR3 DNA reads TGCAGCGTCGTAAAGGGCGGGAGTGGGGAGCAGTTCTTC.

The chain links TRBV7-2 to TRBJ1-1; D is unresolved. V shed 1 base and J shed 1 base, with 7 bases lying between them. Germline-derived CDR1 and CDR2 are SGHTA and FQGNSA. The CDR3 loop spans 14 amino acids. CDR3: CASSLGYRNTEAFF. The CDR3, as DNA: TGTGCCAGCAGCTTAGGATACAGGAACACTGAAGCTTTCTTT.

The chain uses TRBV27 and TRBJ1-1; D may be TRBD1 (5 bases). From germline, CDR1 is MNHEY and CDR2 SMNVEV (reference sequence). The CDR3 is 13 residues long. Trimming stripped 5 bases from V and 4 bases from J, with 11 bases between. CDR3 in DNA: TGTGCCAGCAGTAGGGGTTGGGGCACTGAAGCTTTCTTT. Amino acids: CASSRGWGTEAFF.

V gene TRBV28 combines with J gene TRBJ1-1; 11 positions agree with TRBD1. In germline, CDR1 is MDHEN, CDR2 SYDVKM. The CDR3 runs 15 residues. V lost 6 bases and J lost 1; bases outside the gene matches: 4. The CDR3 coding sequence is TGTGCCAGCAGGGACAGGGGGCGAGGGAACACTGAAGCTTTCTTT. This gives the protein CASRDRGRGNTEAFF.

The chain carries TRBV5-1 and TRBJ2-1, with TRBD2 identical over 11 bases. This CDR3 has 16 residues. V lost 3 bases and J lost 1; bases outside the gene matches: 3. Germline values: CDR1 SGHRS, CDR2 YFSETQ. The CDR3 protein is CASSSIAGGSYNEQFF. CDR3 nucleotides: TGCGCCAGCAGCTCCATAGCGGGAGGGTCCTACAATGAGCAGTTCTTC.

This clonotype was seen a handful of times. The chain is built from TRBV3-1 and TRBJ2-7; 11 bases agree with TRBD2. CDR1 is LGHDT and CDR2 is YNNKEL in the germline V gene (reference sequence). The trim removed 4 bases at V and 3 bases at J, leaving 2 bases unmatched. The CDR3 runs to 14 residues. CDR3 sequence: CASSPGLAGYEQYF. CDR3 DNA sequence: TGTGCCAGCAGCCCCGGACTAGCGGGCTACGAGCAGTACTTC.

Comment on this clonotype: One end of the junction varies from germline; a read error may be responsible. The rearrangement uses TRBV7-2 and TRBJ2-1, with 7 nucleotides matching TRBD2. CDR1 and CDR2 from the germline V gene are SGHTA and FQGNSA. The CDR3 runs 11 residues. The DNA of the CDR3 is TGTGCCAGCAGCTCCCGGGGGGTCCCTAACTTC. This gives the protein CASSSRGVPNF.

J is TRBJ1-1 and V is TRBV30; TRBD1 is a possible D gene (5 bases). Germline V gene sequence: CDR1 GTSNPN, CDR2 SVGIG (reference sequence). Trimming took 2 bases from V and 8 from J, leaving 9 bases between them. This CDR3 comprises 11 residues. CDR3 sequence reads: CAWSSGVEAFF. DNA for the CDR3: TGTGCCTGGAGTTCGGGGGTAGAAGCTTTCTTT.

The rearrangement links TRBV12-3 or TRBV12-4 to TRBJ1-4; TRBD1 aligns across 7 bases. The CDR3 runs 14 residues. The J segment lost 6 bases and the V segment lost 3 bases, leaving 4 bases of the junction unmatched. CDR3 in DNA: TGTGCCAGCAGTTTCTCAGGGGGTGATGAAAAACTGTTTTTT. This translates into CASSFSGGDEKLFF.

The J gene is TRBJ2-1, the V gene TRBV12-3 or TRBV12-4, with D possibly being TRBD1 (6 bases). The V gene lost 7 bases and the J gene lost 0 bases, with 16 bases spanning the gap. The CDR3 has 16 amino acids. This CDR3 is CASTLQGIGSYNEQFF. DNA for the CDR3: TGTGCCAGCACCTTGCAGGGGATAGGCTCCTACAATGAGCAGTTCTTC.

The chain carries TRBV7-8 and TRBJ2-5; TRBD2 matches at 7 bases. This CDR3 contains 14 residues. Losses at the gene ends were 7 bases for V and 4 bases for J; bases not matched to a gene: 9. Germline V gene lookup returns CDR1 SGHVS and CDR2 FQNEAQ. The CDR3 region has the DNA TGTGCCAGCAAACTAGCGAGGGTGGGAGAGACCCAGTACTTC. Protein sequence: CASKLARVGETQYF.

V is TRBV25-1 and J is TRBJ2-5; D call uncertain. The V end lost 4 bases, the J end lost 5 bases, and 23 bases lay between the germline ends. CDR1 is MGHDK and CDR2 is SYGVNS in the germline V gene. The CDR3 totals 17 residues. The CDR3 sequence: CASSVLVGPPYEETQYF. The CDR3 DNA reads TGTGCCAGCAGTGTCCTAGTAGGTCCCCCCTACGAGGAGACCCAGTACTTC.